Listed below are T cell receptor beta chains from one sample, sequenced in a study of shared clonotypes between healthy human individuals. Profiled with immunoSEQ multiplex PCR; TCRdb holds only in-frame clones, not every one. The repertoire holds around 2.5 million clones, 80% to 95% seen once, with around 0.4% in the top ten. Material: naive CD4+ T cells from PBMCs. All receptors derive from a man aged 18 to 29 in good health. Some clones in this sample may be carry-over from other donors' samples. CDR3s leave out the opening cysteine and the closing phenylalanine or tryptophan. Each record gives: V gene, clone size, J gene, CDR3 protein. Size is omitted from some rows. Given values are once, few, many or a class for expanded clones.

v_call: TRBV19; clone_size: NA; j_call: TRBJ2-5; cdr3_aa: ASSMTGFRKTQY
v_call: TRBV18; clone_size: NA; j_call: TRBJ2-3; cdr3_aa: ASSIRDRGEVSTDTQY
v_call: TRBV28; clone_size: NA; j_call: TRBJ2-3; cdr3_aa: ASSPTKTSTDTQY
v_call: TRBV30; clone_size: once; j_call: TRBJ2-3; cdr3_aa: AWKTETQY
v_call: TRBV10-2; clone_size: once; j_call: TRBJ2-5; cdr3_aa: ASSVQGASQETQY
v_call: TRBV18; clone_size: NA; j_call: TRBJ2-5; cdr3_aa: ASSLGLAGVETQY
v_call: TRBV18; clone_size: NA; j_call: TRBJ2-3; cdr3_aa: ASTDGQGAADTQY
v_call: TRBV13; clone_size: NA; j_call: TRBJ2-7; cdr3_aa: ASSSGAEGYEQY
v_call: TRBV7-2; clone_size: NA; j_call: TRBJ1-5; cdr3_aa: ASTSGGGGQPQH
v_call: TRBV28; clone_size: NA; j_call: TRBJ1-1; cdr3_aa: ASSPLGGNTEAF
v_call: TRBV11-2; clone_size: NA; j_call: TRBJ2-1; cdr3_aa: ASSLTRQPSYNEQF
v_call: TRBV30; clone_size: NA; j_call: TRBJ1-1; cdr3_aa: AWRDRRDPRGTEAF
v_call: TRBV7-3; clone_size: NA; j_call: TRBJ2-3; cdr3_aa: ASSDPSGRDSDTQY
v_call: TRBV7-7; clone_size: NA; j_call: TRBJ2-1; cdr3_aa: ASSHSPGNEQF
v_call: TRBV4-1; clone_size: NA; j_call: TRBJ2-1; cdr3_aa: ASSPILRESYNEQF
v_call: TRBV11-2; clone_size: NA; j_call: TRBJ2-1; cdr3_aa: ASRLSGSSYNEQF
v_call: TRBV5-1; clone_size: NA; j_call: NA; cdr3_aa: ASSGQGPRTGEQY
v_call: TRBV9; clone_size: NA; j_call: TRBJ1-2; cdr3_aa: ASSVGTAVEGYT
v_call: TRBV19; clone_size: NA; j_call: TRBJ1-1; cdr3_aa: ASTYMWGHDTEAF
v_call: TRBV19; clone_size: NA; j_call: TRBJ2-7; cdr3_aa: ASSMVWGQGEEQY
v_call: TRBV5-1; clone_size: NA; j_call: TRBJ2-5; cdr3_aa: ASSLEGWDQETQY
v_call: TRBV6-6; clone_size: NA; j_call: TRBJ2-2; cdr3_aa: ASSGSGRLTGELF
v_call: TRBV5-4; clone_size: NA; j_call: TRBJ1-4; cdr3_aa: ASSLGRTNEKLF
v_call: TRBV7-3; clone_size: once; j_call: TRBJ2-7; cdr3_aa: ASSPTDPYEQY
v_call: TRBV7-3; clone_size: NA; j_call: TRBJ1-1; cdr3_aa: ASRSQGGAQNTEAF
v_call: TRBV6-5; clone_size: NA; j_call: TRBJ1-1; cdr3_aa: ASSPPNTEAF
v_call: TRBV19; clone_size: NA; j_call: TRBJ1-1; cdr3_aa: ASSIEGRGTEAF
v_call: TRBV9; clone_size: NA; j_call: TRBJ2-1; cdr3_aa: ASSVPSGSPYSYNEQF
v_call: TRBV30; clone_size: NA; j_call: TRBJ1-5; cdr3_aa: AWSPTGAYQPQH
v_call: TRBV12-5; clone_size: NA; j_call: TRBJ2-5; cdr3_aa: ASGSGPGKETQY
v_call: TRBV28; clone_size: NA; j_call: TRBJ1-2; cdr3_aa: ASSLANYGYT
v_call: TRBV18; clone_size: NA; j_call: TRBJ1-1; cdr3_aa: ASSRNLDSQMNTEAF